A single T cell receptor (beta chain) is shown here with its context. The germline CDR1 and CDR2 sequences are SNHLY and FYNNEI. V gave up 7 bases and J gave up 2 bases, with 6 bases separating them. CDR3 length: 11 residues. In TCRdb, the 5' RACE reads were re-called with MiXCR into one record per CDR3 protein. The data show 280,000 or so distinct CDR3 sequences, 8.5% to 10% seen once. This sample stems from a study of T cells after yellow fever vaccination. The TCR was taken from a man younger than 35 who received the YFV17D yellow fever vaccine. V is TRBV2 and J is TRBJ2-7, with D uncertain. Here the sequenced sample was CD4+ T cells sorted from PBMCs, taken 5 days after the yellow fever booster vaccination. CDR3 sequence (DNA): TGTGCCAGCAATCAGGCCTACGAGCAGTACGTC. Translated, it gives CASNQAYEQYV.